This entry lists 7 T cell receptor beta chains sequenced from one sample in a study of blood T cell repertoires in COVID-19 (TCRdb year 2020). The library was obtained by the immunoSEQ multiplex PCR assay. Entries here come from immuneACCESS through TCRdb and include only in-frame sequences with V and J called. Some clones fail to appear in such tables; in the studies checked, an unresolved V gene covers under half of the shortfall, and the cause of the remainder is unknown. A total of about 95,000 clones appear in this sample, over 70% of them only once. Of the sample, about 23% falls within the top ten clones. Material: peripheral blood. Receptors originate from a man older than 75 with active or convalescent COVID-19.

This clone was counted a few times. The chain uses TRBV28 and TRBJ1-2; 8 bases align to TRBD1. The CDR3 spans 16 residues. Germline loops: CDR1 MDHEN, CDR2 SYDVKM. The trim removed 3 bases at V and 2 bases at J, leaving 8 bases unmatched. The CDR3 nucleotides are TGTGCCAGCAGTTTGGACAGGGCGGTGTCCAACTATGGCTACACCTTC. It codes for CASSLDRAVSNYGYTF.

The CDR3 here is CASSYRQGGTGELFF. CDR3 bases: TGTGCCAGCAGTTACAGACAGGGGGGGACCGGGGAGCTGTTTTTT. This rearrangement joins TRBV6-5 to TRBJ2-2; the match to TRBD1 covers 9 bases. The CDR3 is 15 amino acids. J was trimmed by 5 bases and V by 2 bases; bases with no gene match: 3. CDR1 MNHEY and CDR2 SVGAGI come from the germline V gene.

This sequence joins TRBV24-1 and TRBJ1-3; D not resolved. V dropped 4 bases and J dropped 4 bases, with 10 bases sitting between them. This CDR3 contains 14 residues. Germline V lookup: CDR1 KGHDR, CDR2 SFDVKD. In nucleotides, the CDR3 is TGTGCCACCAGTGACGGAGCCCGAGGAAACACCATATATTTT. Amino acid sequence: CATSDGARGNTIYF.

CDR3 in amino acids: CASSHGTEAFF. For the CDR3, the DNA is TGTGCCAGCAGTCACGGGACAGAAGCTTTCTTT. The rearrangement joins TRBV6-2 or TRBV6-3 to TRBJ1-1, with a possible D match to TRBD1 (6 bases). Per the germline V gene, CDR1 is MNHEY and CDR2 is SVGEGT. The CDR3 runs 11 residues. Trimming left V 5 bases short and J 8 bases short, with 9 bases between.

The rearrangement links TRBV7-2 to TRBJ2-6; TRBD2 might be the D (5 bases). V was pared by 5 bases and J by 4 bases, with 21 bases between. Germline lookup yields CDR1 SGHTA and CDR2 FQGNSA. The CDR3 has 18 amino acids. The CDR3 sequence: CASSVSSGTLSGANVLTF. The CDR3 nucleotides read TGTGCCAGCAGCGTAAGCTCGGGAACTCTCTCGGGGGCCAACGTCCTGACTTTC.

This chain links TRBV14 with TRBJ1-6, with 8 bases identical to TRBD1. CDR1 SGHDN and CDR2 FVKESK come from the germline V gene. The CDR3 has 15 amino acids. V shed 0 bases, J shed 10 bases, and the junction held 5 bases outside the gene matches. CDR3 DNA sequence: TGTGCCAGCAGCCAAGAGGGACAGGCCGGGTCACCCCTCCACTTT. Amino acids: CASSQEGQAGSPLHF.

V and J are TRBV29-1 and TRBJ1-1; TRBD1 matches 8 bases. The CDR3 is made up of 14 amino acids. V shed 2 bases, J shed 4 bases, and the junction held 6 bases outside the gene matches. Germline loops: CDR1 SQVTM, CDR2 ANQGSEA. CDR3 residues: CSVEITGGGTEAFF. The CDR3 coding sequence is TGCAGCGTTGAAATTACAGGGGGAGGCACTGAAGCTTTCTTT.